Presented here are 7 T cell receptor beta chains from one specimen sequenced in a study of Ad26.COV2.S vaccination and SARS-CoV-2 variants. Treatment of the sample: around 19 received Ad26.COV2.S at low or high dose, single or two shots; roughly five received placebo; per-sample allocation not given. The study sampled participants on day 63 after the first vaccine or placebo injection. Using immunoSEQ multiplex PCR, the repertoire was profiled, and TCRdb retains in-frame clones only, with some absent. The sample has roughly 350,000 clones, 88% seen once. The sample in question was peripheral blood, obtained in a trial of Ad26.COV2.S vaccine versus placebo. Every receptor here comes from a person aged 18-65 years who received the Ad26.COV2.S COVID-19 vaccine or a placebo.

V and J are TRBV15 and TRBJ1-5, with D unresolved. This CDR3 region has 12 residues. From germline, CDR1 is LNHNV and CDR2 YYDKDF (reference sequence). V was shortened by 0 bases and J by 7 bases, with 4 bases between the two germline ends. The CDR3 protein is CATSRDTQPQHF. As DNA, the CDR3 is TGTGCCACCAGCAGAGATACCCAGCCCCAGCATTTT. Filled out from reference TRBV15 and TRBJ1-5, the complete variable domain reads DAMVIQNPRYQVTQFGKPVTLSCSQTLNHNVMYWYQQKSSQAPKLLFHYYDKDFNNEADTPDNFQSRRPNTSFCFLDIRSPGLGDTAMYLCATSRDTQPQHFGDGTRLSIL.

The V call is TRBV3-1 (or the pseudogene TRBV3-2), the J call TRBJ2-3; 12 positions agree with TRBD2. Germline-derived CDR1 and CDR2 are LGHDT and YNNKEL (reference sequence). With 1 base clipped from V and 5 bases from J, the junction kept 10 bases outside the gene matches. CDR3 size: 18 residues. CDR3 coding DNA: TGTGCCAGCAGCCAAGCGACGACTAGCGGGGGAAATGGAGATACGCAGTATTTT. Amino acids: CASSQATTSGGNGDTQYF.

This chain connects TRBV5-8 to TRBJ1-2; 9 bases align to TRBD1. Germline V lookup: CDR1 SGHTS, CDR2 YDEGEE. This CDR3 has 16 amino acids. Trimming removed 4 bases from V and 0 bases from J; junction bases left unmatched: 7. DNA of the CDR3: TGTGCCAGCAGCCGGGACAGGGAGATAACTAACTATGGCTACACCTTC. Its translation is CASSRDREITNYGYTF.

The rearrangement joins TRBV19 to TRBJ1-5, with unresolved D. Trimming shortened V by 10 bases and J by 1 base, and 17 bases separated the two germline ends. CDR3 length: 15 residues. Germline CDR1 LNHDA, CDR2 SQIVND (reference sequence). The CDR3 DNA reads as TGTGCCACTAAACGGGAGTTTCTGAGCAATCAGCCCCAGCATTTT. This gives the protein CATKREFLSNQPQHF.

V usage is TRBV5-4 and J usage is TRBJ2-2, with 15 bases fitting TRBD2. V dropped 4 bases and J dropped 6; count of bases not matched to a gene: 1. This CDR3 spans 15 amino acids. Per germline, CDR1 SGHNT and CDR2 YYREEE (reference sequence). The CDR3 is CASSGTSGGSGELFF. The CDR3 region has the DNA TGTGCCAGCAGCGGGACTAGCGGGGGGTCCGGGGAGCTGTTTTTT.

The V gene is TRBV13, the J gene TRBJ1-5, with D perhaps matching TRBD1 (5 bases). The V and J ends lost 5 bases and 5 bases respectively, with 22 bases between them. Germline lookup yields CDR1 PRHDT and CDR2 FYEKMQ (reference sequence). The CDR3 covers 17 residues. The CDR3 region is CASSASGTGGSYQPQHF. The CDR3 nucleotides are TGTGCCAGCAGCGCCTCCGGGACCGGGGGGTCTTATCAGCCCCAGCATTTT.

The genes are TRBV3-1 (or the pseudogene TRBV3-2) and TRBJ2-1; D is unclear. V gave up 3 bases and J gave up 4 bases, with 7 bases separating them. In germline, CDR1 is LGHDT, CDR2 YNNKEL (reference sequence). This CDR3 is built from 13 residues. CDR3 nucleotide sequence: TGTGCCAGCAGCCAGGTGCGGTACAATGAGCAGTTCTTC. Its translation is CASSQVRYNEQFF.